This TCR beta chain was captured by sequencing in a study of blood T cell repertoires in COVID-19. Overall study context: Sites in the United States, Italy and Spain provided acute and convalescent COVID-19 samples. Nucleic acid was either cDNA or gDNA, and it came from T cells, B-cell-depleted T cells, or PBMCs.

Unmatched junction bases numbered 4, after V lost 7 bases and J lost 5 bases. This CDR3 has 13 residues. The germline CDR1 and CDR2 sequences are MNHEY and SVGAGI. Per the original data handling: From reference gene primer amplification, estimates of nucleated cell counts were derived. Clones were sequenced by immunoSEQ multiplex PCR, and TCRdb holds only the in-frame ones, with some missing. V, J and clone size derive from that table, while D and trimming were established from the DNA sequence. The profile shows some 140,000 clones, roughly four fifths of them singletons. Sequences were obtained from peripheral blood. This TCR was recovered from a man older than 75 with acute or convalescent COVID-19. The genes are TRBV6-5 and TRBJ1-4, with 7 bases that match TRBD1. CDR3 sequence (DNA): TGTGCCAGCATCCCAGGGGGGAATGAAAAACTGTTTTTT. Translating gives CASIPGGNEKLFF.